One sample yielded the 20 T cell receptor beta chains listed below, sequenced in a study of blood T cell repertoires in COVID-19. Profiling relied on immunoSEQ multiplex PCR, and the TCRdb table lists in-frame clones only, not all of them. Counted here are 100,000 to 150,000 clones, 86% occurring once; the ten biggest clones make up roughly 5.4%. The sequenced material came from peripheral blood. The receptors derive from a human donor in a cohort sampled during active COVID-19.

Here the CDR3 DNA reads TGTGCCAGCAGCTCGTCGACTAGCGGGCAAGAGACCCAGTACTTC. It codes for CASSSSTSGQETQYF. This chain uses TRBV7-7 with TRBJ2-5; 10 nucleotides align to TRBD2. With 4 bases clipped from V and 2 bases from J, the junction kept 4 bases outside the gene matches. The CDR3 consists of 15 residues. Germline values: CDR1 SSHAT, CDR2 FNYEAQ (reference sequence).

This clone was picked up many times. V usage is TRBV5-4 and J usage is TRBJ2-2, with TRBD1 matching over 7 bases. CDR1 is SGHNT, CDR2 YYREEE, per germline (reference sequence). Losses at the gene ends were 0 bases for V and 4 bases for J; bases not matched to a gene: 9. This CDR3 is built from 17 residues. Here the CDR3 DNA reads TGTGCCAGCAGCTTGGACGTCGGGACAGCCCGCACCGGGGAGCTGTTTTTT. Translating it yields CASSLDVGTARTGELFF.

This chain uses TRBV19 with TRBJ1-3, with a tentative D call TRBD1 (5 bases). Trimming cost V 8 bases and J 8 bases, with 22 bases left between them. Germline loops: CDR1 LNHDA, CDR2 SQIVND (reference sequence). The CDR3 is made up of 15 amino acids. Here the CDR3 reads CASGLKPQASHTIYF. For the CDR3, the DNA is TGTGCCAGTGGATTAAAGCCACAGGCTTCGCACACCATATATTTT.

The chain recombines TRBV28 with TRBJ2-7, with 13 bases aligning to TRBD2. The CDR3 sequence is 16 residues long. Germline V gene data show CDR1 as MDHEN and CDR2 as SYDVKM. The trim removed 2 bases at V and 3 bases at J, leaving 4 bases unmatched. The CDR3 region is CASSLVGTSGNYEQYF. As DNA, the CDR3 is TGTGCCAGCAGTTTAGTTGGGACTAGCGGGAACTACGAGCAGTACTTC.

The CDR3 coding sequence is TGTGGCCTAGCGGGAGGCCCGAGCTCCTACGAGCAGTACTTC. It codes for CGLAGGPSSYEQYF. The chain recombines TRBV7-2 with TRBJ2-7; the match to TRBD2 covers 11 bases. Looked up from germline, CDR1 is SGHTA and CDR2 is FQGNSA. CDR3 length equals 14 residues.

This chain connects TRBV6-6 to TRBJ2-7, with 10 bases that match TRBD2. V trimming: 2 bases; J trimming: 4 bases; junction bases outside the gene matches: 2. Germline V gene data show CDR1 as MNHNY and CDR2 as SVGAGI (reference sequence). This CDR3 has 14 residues. Written as DNA, the CDR3 is TGTGCCAGCAGTTACACTAGCGGGACTTACGAGCAGTACTTC. It translates to CASSYTSGTYEQYF.

The rearrangement links TRBV5-4 to TRBJ2-3; unclear D gene. The V gene's germline CDR1 is SGHNT and CDR2 YYREEE (reference sequence). The CDR3 loop spans 14 amino acids. V was clipped by 0 bases and J by 2 bases, with 7 bases between them. The CDR3: CASSLVSSTDTQYF. The CDR3 coding sequence is TGTGCCAGCAGCTTGGTGTCCTCCACAGATACGCAGTATTTT.

The chain joins TRBV30 to TRBJ2-7; perhaps TRBD1 as D (6 bases). V gave up 0 bases and J gave up 3 bases, with 6 bases separating them. CDR1 and CDR2 from the germline V gene are GTSNPN and SVGIG (reference sequence). The CDR3 runs 12 residues. CDR3 in amino acids: CAWSVQGYEQYF. DNA for the CDR3: TGTGCCTGGAGTGTACAGGGCTACGAGCAGTACTTC.

The genes are TRBV7-9 and TRBJ1-6; tentatively, D is TRBD1 (5 bases). The CDR3 contains 15 residues. V was trimmed by 6 bases and J by 6 bases, leaving 15 bases between them. Germline CDR1 SEHNR, CDR2 FQNEAQ (reference sequence). CDR3 amino acids: CASRGSGGANSPLHF. The CDR3 nucleotides are TGTGCCAGCAGGGGCTCGGGAGGGGCTAATTCACCCCTCCACTTT. Using reference TRBV7-9 and TRBJ1-6 for the parts outside the CDR3, the full variable domain is DTGVSQNPRHKITKRGQNVTFRCDPISEHNRLYWYRQTLGQGPEFLTYFQNEAQLEKSRLLSDRFSAERPKGSFSTLEIQRTEQGDSAMYLCASRGSGGANSPLHFGNGTRLTVT.

The V call is TRBV27, the J call TRBJ2-7, with a tentative D call TRBD1 (6 bases). The germline V and J ends were trimmed by 6 bases and 3 bases, with 12 bases remaining between them. The germline V gene encodes CDR1 MNHEY and CDR2 SMNVEV (reference sequence). CDR3 length equals 13 residues. Written as DNA, the CDR3 is TGTGCCAGCAGCCCGACAGGATTCTACGAGCAGTACTTC. The encoded protein is CASSPTGFYEQYF.

The chain combines TRBV3-1 (or the pseudogene TRBV3-2) with TRBJ1-3; D gene ambiguous. Trimming took off 3 bases at V and 0 bases at J, with 3 bases between the two ends. This CDR3 is 13 amino acids long. The germline gives CDR1 LGHDT, CDR2 YNNKEL (reference sequence). This chain's CDR3 is CASSHRSGNTIYF. In DNA, the CDR3 is TGTGCCAGCAGCCACCGCTCTGGAAACACCATATATTTT.

The chain joins TRBV7-3 to TRBJ2-1; no reliable D call. This CDR3 has 13 residues. Trimming took off 2 bases at V and 5 bases at J, with 7 bases between the two ends. Germline assignment: CDR1 SGHTA and CDR2 FQGTGA. Written as DNA, the CDR3 is TGTGCCAGCAGCTTAGGCCCAAACAATGAGCAGTTCTTC. As protein: CASSLGPNNEQFF.

This clone showed up just once. The rearrangement uses TRBV6-4 and TRBJ1-5; D possibly corresponds to TRBD1 (5 bases). This CDR3 region has 17 residues. Germline CDR1 is MRHNA and CDR2 is SNTAGT. With 6 bases removed from V and 0 bases from J, the gap between germline ends came to 18 bases. The CDR3 DNA follows: TGTGCCAGCAGGGGGGAGGGAGCTCCATATAGCAATCAGCCCCAGCATTTT. Its protein is CASRGEGAPYSNQPQHF.

The rearrangement uses TRBV20-1 and TRBJ2-7; D may be TRBD2 (6 bases). This CDR3 is 11 amino acids long. Trimming cost V 3 bases and J 5 bases, with 8 bases left between them. Per germline, CDR1 DFQATT and CDR2 SNEGSKA (reference sequence). The DNA for the CDR3 is TGCAGTGCTAGGGGGGGACACGAGCAGTACTTC. This gives the protein CSARGGHEQYF.

The J gene is TRBJ2-7, the V gene TRBV5-1, with a tentative D call TRBD1 (6 bases). Between the trimmed V and J ends, which lost 0 bases and 3 bases, there was a span of 13 bases. This CDR3 contains 15 residues. Per the germline V gene, CDR1 is SGHRS and CDR2 is YFSETQ. CDR3: CASSLAAGANYEQYF. CDR3 sequence (DNA): TGCGCCAGCAGCTTGGCCGCAGGGGCCAACTACGAGCAGTACTTC.

The chain combines TRBV7-8 with TRBJ2-2, with D tentatively TRBD1 (5 bases). CDR1 SGHVS and CDR2 FQNEAQ come from the germline V gene. V lost 0 bases, J lost 3 bases, and 11 bases lay in between. This CDR3 is 16 amino acids long. CDR3 sequence: CASSLAGRSYTGELFF. The CDR3 region has the DNA TGTGCCAGCAGCTTAGCGGGGCGGTCGTACACCGGGGAGCTGTTTTTT.

V is TRBV11-2 and J is TRBJ1-1; unclear D gene. The CDR3 is made up of 13 amino acids. V was trimmed by 3 bases and J by 1 base, leaving 6 bases between them. The V gene's germline CDR1 is SGHAT and CDR2 FQNNGV. This CDR3 reads CASSLSGNTEAFF. In DNA form, the CDR3 reads TGTGCCAGCAGCTTGAGCGGGAACACTGAAGCTTTCTTT. Complete variable domain (other parts from reference TRBV11-2 and TRBJ1-1): EAGVAQSPRYKIIEKRQSVAFWCNPISGHATLYWYQQILGQGPKLLIQFQNNGVVDDSQLPKDRFSAERLKGVDSTLKIQPAKLEDSAVYLCASSLSGNTEAFFGQGTRLTVV.

This clone was seen just once. This rearrangement joins TRBV5-4 to TRBJ2-5, with TRBD2 identical over 7 bases. V was pared by 4 bases and J by 9 bases, with 12 bases of the junction left unmatched. Per the germline V gene, CDR1 is SGHNT and CDR2 is YYREEE (reference sequence). There are 14 residues in the CDR3. The CDR3 region has the DNA TGTGCCAGCAGCCCAACGGTGGAACGGGGGGCCCAGTACTTC. Its protein is CASSPTVERGAQYF.

The chain is built from TRBV10-3 and TRBJ2-1, with D possibly matching TRBD1 (6 bases). CDR3 size: 12 residues. Germline-derived CDR1 and CDR2 are ENHRY and SYGVKD. V lost 6 bases to trimming and J lost 6 bases, with 9 bases between them. The CDR3 nucleotides are TGTGCCATCAGACAGGGTGGCAATGAGCAGTTCTTC. Protein: CAIRQGGNEQFF.

The CDR3: CASGLVRTGGLNTEAFF. DNA of the CDR3: TGTGCTAGTGGTTTGGTAAGGACAGGGGGCTTGAACACTGAAGCTTTCTTT. V and J are TRBV12-5 and TRBJ1-1, with 11 positions matching TRBD1. V was clipped by 0 bases and J by 0 bases; unmatched bases: 3. CDR3 length: 17 residues. CDR1 is LGHNT, CDR2 FRNRAP, per germline.